This TCR beta chain is from a study of control samples from healthy donors and cancer patients. Assay used: immunoSEQ multiplex PCR; TCRdb lists only in-frame clones, some missing. The sample carries roughly 200,000 clones, about 94% recorded once. The CDR3 extends over 17 amino acids. CDR1 and CDR2 from the germline V gene are SGHRS and YFSETQ. Deletions cut 1 base from V and 8 bases from J, with 19 bases between. Specimen: blood. This clonotype originated in a man between 45 and 60 years old in good health. The chain couples TRBV5-1 to TRBJ1-6, with a weak D call TRBD1 (5 bases). The CDR3 nucleotides are TGCGCCAGCAGCTTGACTCCAGAGGTAGGGGAGTATTCACCCCTCCACTTT. It yields the protein CASSLTPEVGEYSPLHF.